These 18 T cell receptor beta chains share one sample of origin, sequenced in a study of blood T cells in healthy people across ages. A second 7 to 11 cycle PCR used barcoded and J-beta primers. Each CDR3 protein is one row after TCRdb ran MiXCR on the 5' RACE reads. The data hold 700,000 to 950,000 distinct CDR3 sequences, with roughly 60% observed a single time. The sequencing input was blood. The receptor source for this set is a man aged 30-40 years in good health.

This clonotype showed up just a few times. The rearrangement links TRBV7-6 to TRBJ2-5, with TRBD1 matching over 10 bases. Germline V gene lookup returns CDR1 SGHVS and CDR2 FNYEAQ. The CDR3 covers 15 residues. J was trimmed by 7 bases and V by 3 bases; bases with no gene match: 8. In DNA, the CDR3 is TGTGCCAGCAGCTTTCGGACAGGGGGTCTCGGGACCCAGTACTTC. Its protein is CASSFRTGGLGTQYF.

The table lists this clonotype with a few counts. The chain is built from TRBV4-3 and TRBJ2-4; weak D call: TRBD1 (7 bases). CDR3 length equals 15 residues. Germline CDR1 and CDR2: LGHNA and YSLEER. Trimming removed 2 bases at V and 5 bases at J, with 13 bases between. As DNA, the CDR3 is TGCGCCAGCAGCCAACTCAGGGGGGCTGAAAACATTCAGTACTTC. Translation gives CASSQLRGAENIQYF.

This clonotype was seen once. V is TRBV20-1 and J is TRBJ2-3; 9 bases align to TRBD1. The V and J ends lost 6 bases and 6 bases, in that order; junction bases with no gene match: 10. Germline CDR1 and CDR2: DFQATT and SNEGSKA (reference sequence). The CDR3 totals 14 residues. CDR3 DNA: TGCAGTGCCTATGGACAGGGGTCGGGGGATACGCAGTATTTT. This gives the protein CSAYGQGSGDTQYF.

The rearrangement uses TRBV20-1 and TRBJ1-4; no reliable D call. The germline V gene encodes CDR1 DFQATT and CDR2 SNEGSKA (reference sequence). The CDR3 sequence is 11 residues long. The V end lost 5 bases, the J end lost 7 bases, and 8 bases lay between the germline ends. The CDR3 reads CSAEYGEKLFF. The CDR3 region has the DNA TGCAGTGCTGAATACGGTGAAAAACTGTTTTTT.

The V call is TRBV13, the J call TRBJ2-3, with TRBD2 as a possible D gene (5 bases). CDR1 and CDR2 from the germline V gene are PRHDT and FYEKMQ (reference sequence). This CDR3 comprises 16 residues. The V and J ends lost 2 bases and 2 bases respectively, with 14 bases between them. The CDR3 sequence is CASSLKGSGNTDTQYF. The CDR3 DNA follows: TGTGCCAGCAGCTTAAAGGGCAGCGGTAACACAGATACGCAGTATTTT.

The V and J genes are TRBV6-6 and TRBJ2-1; D is possibly TRBD2 (5 bases). CDR1 is MNHNY and CDR2 is SVGAGI in the germline V gene (reference sequence). Trimming took 0 bases from V and 7 from J, leaving 16 bases between them. CDR3 length: 16 amino acids. The CDR3 coding sequence is TGTGCCAGCAGTTACTCGGAATTTGCTAGCACTAATGAGCAGTTCTTC. Residues: CASSYSEFASTNEQFF.

This clonotype was recorded once. The chain employs TRBV28 and TRBJ2-3; the D gene is possibly TRBD2 (5 bases). Per germline, CDR1 MDHEN and CDR2 SYDVKM. CDR3 length: 15 residues. V was cut by 5 bases and J by 4 bases, with 16 bases left in between. Here the CDR3 reads CASSPYSLGSDTQYF. The CDR3, as DNA: TGTGCCAGCAGTCCCTACTCACTAGGATCAGATACGCAGTATTTT.

The rearrangement links TRBV9 to TRBJ2-4; 7 bases agree with TRBD2. The J call may be wrong; the DNA end is better matched by TRBJ2-7. Looked up from germline, CDR1 is SGDLS and CDR2 is YYNGEE. This CDR3 has 14 amino acids. The CDR3, as DNA: TGTGCCAGCAGCCCGCCCGCCAGCGGGAACGAGCAGTACTTC. Its protein is CASSPPASGNEQYF.

The count of this clonotype is one. The chain couples TRBV5-1 to TRBJ2-5; TRBD1 matches 8 bases. V gave up 3 bases and J gave up 4 bases; unmatched junction bases: 2. This CDR3 has 13 residues. Germline V gene sequence: CDR1 SGHRS, CDR2 YFSETQ. CDR3 sequence (DNA): TGCGCCAGCAGCTATACAGGGGGAGAGACCCAGTACTTC. Encoded protein: CASSYTGGETQYF.

The genes are TRBV7-2 and TRBJ2-4, with a weak D call TRBD2 (6 bases). CDR1 and CDR2 (germline): SGHTA, FQGNSA. The V and J ends lost 6 bases and 10 bases respectively, with 13 bases between them. The CDR3 contains 12 residues. CDR3 DNA sequence: TGTGCCAGCAGGGGTAGCGGAGGAATTCAGTACTTC. Residues: CASRGSGGIQYF.

The V gene is TRBV11-2, the J gene TRBJ2-2; possibly TRBD1 for D (5 bases). Deletions cut 8 bases from V and 3 bases from J, with 13 bases between. The CDR3 totals 14 residues. Germline-derived CDR1 and CDR2 are SGHAT and FQNNGV. CDR3 sequence (DNA): TGTGCCAGCGGTGGTGGGGCTCACACCGGGGAGCTGTTTTTT. It encodes CASGGGAHTGELFF.

The gene calls are TRBV7-2 and TRBJ2-4; the D is unclear. The length of the CDR3 is 16 residues. Looked up from germline, CDR1 is SGHTA and CDR2 is FQGNSA. V gave up 2 bases and J gave up 1 base, with 12 bases separating them. The CDR3 DNA reads as TGTGCCAGCAGCTTATTCGGAGTGGGGGCCAAAAACATTCAGTACTTC. The encoded protein is CASSLFGVGAKNIQYF. Variable domain in full (rest from reference TRBV7-2 and TRBJ2-4): GAGVSQSPSNKVTEKGKDVELRCDPISGHTALYWYRQSLGQGLEFLIYFQGNSAPDKSGLPSDRFSAERTGGSVSTLTIQRTQQEDSAVYLCASSLFGVGAKNIQYFGAGTRLSVL.

This clonotype has just a few counts. The genes are TRBV11-2 and TRBJ2-5, with D perhaps matching TRBD2 (5 bases). Trimming took 5 bases from V and 1 from J, leaving 14 bases between them. Germline-derived CDR1 and CDR2 are SGHAT and FQNNGV. There are 15 residues in the CDR3. This CDR3 is CASSRSGRVQETQYF. The CDR3 DNA is TGTGCCAGCAGCCGCAGTGGGCGGGTCCAAGAGACCCAGTACTTC.

The table lists this clonotype with a few counts. This chain connects TRBV15 to TRBJ1-4; D remains ambiguous. From germline, CDR1 is LNHNV and CDR2 YYDKDF (reference sequence). The CDR3 has 15 amino acids. The V end lost 4 bases, the J end lost 5 bases, and 14 bases lay between the germline ends. The CDR3 DNA reads TGTGCCACCAGCATTATAGAGTCCGAAAATGAAAAACTGTTTTTT. Protein: CATSIIESENEKLFF.

This clonotype was observed a handful of times. The CDR3 DNA follows: TGTGCCAGCAGGCCGGGGACTCCCGGTTTCGACAATGAGCAGTTCTTC. Translation: CASRPGTPGFDNEQFF. The chain recombines TRBV6-2 or TRBV6-3 with TRBJ2-1; TRBD2 is a possible D gene (6 bases). The germline gives CDR1 MNHEY, CDR2 SVGEGT. The CDR3 length is 16 residues. The V and J ends lost 6 bases and 5 bases respectively, with 20 bases between them.

The chain has TRBV20-1 and TRBJ2-7; D could derive from TRBD1 or TRBD2 (5 bases each). Trimming pared 6 bases from V and 1 base from J, leaving 19 bases between. Per germline, CDR1 DFQATT and CDR2 SNEGSKA (reference sequence). This CDR3 is 15 amino acids long. The CDR3 protein is CSAQISRDGSYEQYF. The CDR3 region has the DNA TGCAGTGCCCAAATTAGCCGGGACGGTTCCTACGAGCAGTACTTC.

The chain couples TRBV5-6 to TRBJ1-6; D remains unclear. This CDR3 is built from 17 residues. Germline CDR1 is SGHDT and CDR2 is YYEEEE. The ends were cut back, 0 bases at V and 0 bases at J, with 10 bases in the middle. CDR3 nucleotide sequence: TGTGCCAGCAGCTTGGGGAGAGGGAGCTCCTATAATTCACCCCTCCACTTT. Encoded protein: CASSLGRGSSYNSPLHF.

The DNA for the CDR3 is TGTGCCATCAGTGAGCTCCTAGCGGGGATCAATGAGCAGTTCTTC. It encodes CAISELLAGINEQFF. This sequence joins TRBV10-3 and TRBJ2-1; 9 nucleotides line up with TRBD2. The CDR3 consists of 15 residues. Losses at the gene ends were 2 bases for V and 6 bases for J; bases not matched to a gene: 5. Germline lookup yields CDR1 ENHRY and CDR2 SYGVKD.